Each of the 30 T cell receptor beta chains below was sequenced from the same sample in a study of PD-L1 blockade in urothelial cancer. The assay was immunoSEQ multiplex PCR, and TCRdb's table has in-frame clones only and misses some. The sample lists tens of thousands of clones; nearly 90% were seen once. Sample: PBMCs, taken around atezolizumab (anti-PD-L1) treatment. Every receptor here comes from a man aged 55 to 70 with urothelial cancer.

J is TRBJ2-7 and V is TRBV9; D remains unclear. The CDR3 spans 13 residues. The ends were cut back, 0 bases at V and 5 bases at J, with 9 bases in the middle. CDR1 SGDLS and CDR2 YYNGEE come from the germline V gene. Here the CDR3 DNA reads TGTGCCAGCAGCGTAGATGGGCACAACGAGCAGTACTTC. Amino acids: CASSVDGHNEQYF.

This chain links TRBV7-9 with TRBJ1-4, with TRBD1 matching over 7 bases. This CDR3 has 15 amino acids. Germline V gene data show CDR1 as SEHNR and CDR2 as FQNEAQ (reference sequence). V lost 4 bases, J lost 5 bases, and 7 bases stayed unmatched. CDR3 DNA sequence: TGTGCCAGCAGCTCTTACAGGACAGGCAATGAAAAACTGTTTTTT. This gives the protein CASSSYRTGNEKLFF.

This clone was found a few times. This chain uses TRBV12-5 with TRBJ2-1; tentatively, D is TRBD2 (5 bases). This CDR3 has 14 amino acids. V dropped 2 bases and J dropped 7 bases, with 12 bases sitting between them. Germline V gene lookup returns CDR1 LGHNT and CDR2 FRNRAP. CDR3 loop: CASGLIGVFNEQFF. The CDR3 DNA reads as TGTGCTAGTGGTTTGATCGGGGTTTTTAATGAGCAGTTCTTC.

Of note for this clone: Different DNA sequences within this sample yield the same CDR3. The chain combines TRBV5-4 with TRBJ2-5; weak D call: TRBD2 (5 bases). CDR3 length: 14 residues. Germline loops: CDR1 SGHNT, CDR2 YYREEE (reference sequence). V lost 0 bases to trimming and J lost 1 base, with 7 bases between them. This CDR3 reads CASSLAGSQETQYF. CDR3 DNA: TGTGCCAGCAGCTTGGCGGGGTCCCAAGAGACCCAGTACTTC. Full variable domain (remainder filled in from reference TRBV5-4 and TRBJ2-5): ETGVTQSPTHLIKTRGQQVTLRCSSQSGHNTVSWYQQALGQGPQFIFQYYREEENGRGNFPPRFSGLQFPNYSSELNVNALELDDSALYLCASSLAGSQETQYFGPGTRLLVL.

In this sample, this clone turned up once. The rearrangement uses TRBV28 and TRBJ1-6; 8 bases are shared with TRBD1. CDR1 MDHEN and CDR2 SYDVKM come from the germline V gene. This CDR3 is 16 amino acids long. The junction had 5 bases not matched to a gene; V was cut back by 2 bases and J by 5 bases. DNA of the CDR3: TGTGCCAGCAGTTTACCCCGGACAGGGAATAATTCACCCCTCCACTTT. Its translation: CASSLPRTGNNSPLHF.

This clone appeared once. This sequence joins TRBV4-3 and TRBJ1-3; possibly TRBD1 for D (6 bases). The CDR3 length is 14 residues. V dropped 4 bases and J dropped 2 bases, with 9 bases sitting between them. Germline CDR1 is LGHNA and CDR2 is YSLEER. The CDR3 loop reads CASSPGTTGNTIYF. CDR3 nucleotides: TGCGCCAGCAGCCCAGGGACAACTGGAAACACCATATATTTT.

The chain uses TRBV19 and TRBJ1-1; D remains ambiguous. Trimming stripped 5 bases from V and 4 bases from J, with 11 bases between. The CDR3 is made up of 13 amino acids. Germline assignment: CDR1 LNHDA and CDR2 SQIVND (reference sequence). The CDR3 DNA is TGTGCCAGTAGTGCAACTAGGAGCACTGAAGCTTTCTTT. This sequence encodes CASSATRSTEAFF.

The CDR3 sequence is CASSLTTGGAGVYGYTF. CDR3 nucleotides: TGTGCCAGCAGCCTAACAACAGGGGGCGCTGGGGTTTATGGCTACACCTTC. The V call is TRBV5-4, the J call TRBJ1-2; 9 bases are shared with TRBD1. The CDR3 is made up of 17 amino acids. Germline values: CDR1 SGHNT, CDR2 YYREEE (reference sequence). After removal of 4 bases from V and 5 bases from J, the junction contained 15 bases not matched to a gene.

The gene calls are TRBV5-1 and TRBJ1-2, with D tentatively TRBD1 (5 bases). The CDR3 consists of 14 residues. The V end was cut by 4 bases, the J end by 5 bases, with 15 bases between. Per germline, CDR1 SGHRS and CDR2 YFSETQ. The CDR3 loop reads CASSLPGAGYGYTF. CDR3 DNA sequence: TGCGCCAGCAGCCTCCCCGGGGCGGGATATGGCTACACCTTC.

The chain combines TRBV5-1 with TRBJ2-7; tentative D call: TRBD1 (6 bases). The CDR3 length is 16 residues. Germline CDR1 and CDR2: SGHRS and YFSETQ. The germline V and J ends were trimmed by 4 bases and 2 bases, with 19 bases remaining between them. The CDR3 region is CASSPQGFLGTYEQYF. In nucleotides, the CDR3 is TGCGCCAGCAGCCCACAGGGCTTTCTGGGGACCTACGAGCAGTACTTC.

The CDR3 is CASSPIRRGGASDTQYF. Here the CDR3 DNA reads TGTGCCAGCTCACCTATCCGGCGCGGGGGAGCGTCAGATACGCAGTATTTT. The chain couples TRBV18 to TRBJ2-3, with TRBD2 matching over 7 bases. Germline CDR1 is KGHSH and CDR2 is LQKENI. Losses at the gene ends were 3 bases for V and 4 bases for J; bases not matched to a gene: 13. The CDR3 consists of 17 residues.

The gene calls are TRBV9 and TRBJ2-3; 11 nucleotides line up with TRBD2. Germline V gene sequence: CDR1 SGDLS, CDR2 YYNGEE. The CDR3 is 18 amino acids. V gave up 4 bases and J gave up 0 bases; unmatched junction bases: 10. The CDR3 bases are TGTGCCAGCAGCCACACTAGCGGGGGTCGCTTTAGCACAGATACGCAGTATTTT. It yields the protein CASSHTSGGRFSTDTQYF.

CDR3 residues: CASSQQGAYEQYF. The CDR3 nucleotides read TGTGCCAGCAGCCAACAGGGGGCTTACGAGCAGTACTTC. The V call is TRBV5-5, the J call TRBJ2-7; 9 positions agree with TRBD1. With V trimmed by 4 bases and J by 4 bases, 3 bases remained unmatched. The length of the CDR3 is 13 residues. Germline loops: CDR1 SGHKS, CDR2 YYEKEE (reference sequence).

This clone was seen only once. V usage is TRBV7-9 and J usage is TRBJ1-2; maybe TRBD1 (6 bases). CDR1 and CDR2 from the germline V gene are SEHNR and FQNEAQ (reference sequence). This CDR3 has 13 residues. V shed 6 bases and J shed 3 bases, with 11 bases lying between them. For the CDR3, the DNA is TGTGCCAGCAGTACAGGGTTCTACTATGGCTACACCTTC. This translates into CASSTGFYYGYTF.

V and J are TRBV28 and TRBJ2-1; 13 positions agree with TRBD2. J was trimmed by 6 bases and V by 7 bases; bases with no gene match: 18. CDR1 and CDR2 from the germline V gene are MDHEN and SYDVKM. The CDR3 sequence is 19 residues long. CDR3 amino acids: CASIPYGTSGVVRVNEQFF. In DNA form, the CDR3 reads TGTGCCAGCATTCCATATGGGACTAGCGGGGTGGTTCGGGTCAATGAGCAGTTCTTC.

About this clone itself: At one end, the junction sequence differs from germline, possibly due to a read error. The genes are TRBV5-4 and TRBJ2-7, with unresolved D. Per the germline V gene, CDR1 is SGHNT and CDR2 is YYREEE (reference sequence). CDR3 length: 17 amino acids. The CDR3 nucleotides read TGCGCCAGCAGCCAAGACCCAGCCCGGGTTGAAGTCGACGAGCAGTACTTC. This codes for CASSQDPARVEVDEQYF.

The V gene is TRBV10-3, the J gene TRBJ2-7, with D tentatively TRBD1 (6 bases). The V end was cut by 6 bases, the J end by 2 bases, with 11 bases between. Germline V gives CDR1 ENHRY, CDR2 SYGVKD. CDR3 length: 13 residues. For the CDR3, the DNA is TGTGCCATCAGCCCCGACAGGCCCTACGAGCAGTACTTC. Its protein product is CAISPDRPYEQYF.

The chain's CDR3 is CASSTGNSNEKLFF. The CDR3 DNA reads TGTGCCAGTAGTACAGGCAACTCTAATGAAAAACTGTTTTTT. The rearrangement joins TRBV19 to TRBJ1-4; D is uncertain. Germline CDR1 and CDR2: LNHDA and SQIVND (reference sequence). CDR3 size: 14 residues. The V end lost 4 bases, the J end lost 3 bases, and 9 bases lay between the germline ends.

V and J are TRBV18 and TRBJ2-7; a weak D match, TRBD2 (7 bases). CDR1 is KGHSH, CDR2 LQKENI, per germline. The V end was cut by 3 bases, the J end by 5 bases, with 17 bases between. The CDR3 is 15 amino acids. The CDR3 sequence: CASSPSLGGQDEQYF. CDR3 in DNA: TGTGCCAGCTCACCTTCCCTGGGGGGGCAGGACGAGCAGTACTTC.

The chain couples TRBV7-9 to TRBJ1-1; 10 bases map to TRBD1. V was pared by 2 bases and J by 2 bases, with 5 bases of the junction left unmatched. Germline lookup yields CDR1 SEHNR and CDR2 FQNEAQ (reference sequence). The CDR3 covers 16 residues. Written as DNA, the CDR3 is TGTGCCAGCAGCTTACTCCCGACAGGGGGCAACACTGAAGCTTTCTTT. Translating gives CASSLLPTGGNTEAFF.

This sequence joins TRBV28 and TRBJ1-5; D is unresolved. CDR1 and CDR2 from the germline V gene are MDHEN and SYDVKM. This CDR3 is built from 15 residues. The V end was cut by 3 bases, the J end by 0 bases, with 9 bases between. In DNA form, the CDR3 reads TGTGCCAGCAGTTTGTGGGCATATAGCAATCAGCCCCAGCATTTT. This codes for CASSLWAYSNQPQHF.

V is TRBV19 and J is TRBJ2-6; TRBD2 matches 7 bases. This CDR3 contains 17 residues. Unmatched junction bases numbered 5, after V lost 3 bases and J lost 0 bases. The germline gives CDR1 LNHDA, CDR2 SQIVND (reference sequence). The CDR3 sequence: CASSIVGGSSGANVLTF. In nucleotides, the CDR3 is TGTGCCAGTAGTATTGTCGGGGGGAGCTCTGGGGCCAACGTCCTGACTTTC. The variable domain in full, completed from reference TRBV19 and TRBJ2-6, reads DGGITQSPKYLFRKEGQNVTLSCEQNLNHDAMYWYRQDPGQGLRLIYYSQIVNDFQKGDIAEGYSVSREKKESFPLTVTSAQKNPTAFYLCASSIVGGSSGANVLTFGAGSRLTVL.

The CDR3 DNA reads as TGTGCCTCAACTAGCGGGGCCTACAATGAGCAGTTCTTC. Its translation: CASTSGAYNEQFF. The chain employs TRBV30 and TRBJ2-1; 10 nucleotides align to TRBD2. Germline loops: CDR1 GTSNPN, CDR2 SVGIG (reference sequence). This CDR3 has 13 amino acids. V was pared by 7 bases and J by 2 bases, with 2 bases of the junction left unmatched.

V is TRBV5-4 and J is TRBJ1-3; possible D gene TRBD1, 5 bases. The germline V gene encodes CDR1 SGHNT and CDR2 YYREEE (reference sequence). The CDR3 has 14 amino acids. V was pared by 2 bases and J by 4 bases, with 10 bases between. CDR3 region: CASSFPTEGNTIYF. The CDR3 DNA reads TGTGCCAGCAGCTTTCCGACAGAGGGAAACACCATATATTTT.

The chain carries TRBV6-1 and TRBJ1-4; 7 nucleotides line up with TRBD1. CDR3 length: 14 residues. Trimming took 3 bases from V and 6 from J; bases not matched to a gene: 4. CDR1 is MNHNS, CDR2 SASEGT, per germline. DNA for the CDR3: TGTGCCAGCAGTGACACAGGGGTGGATGAAAAACTGTTTTTT. Protein sequence: CASSDTGVDEKLFF.

V and J are TRBV4-1 and TRBJ1-2, with D unresolved. Trimming took off 4 bases at V and 0 bases at J, with 15 bases between the two ends. Germline assignment: CDR1 MGHRA and CDR2 YSYEKL. The CDR3 contains 16 residues. The CDR3 sequence: CASSRLTEVANYGYTF. The CDR3 coding sequence is TGCGCCAGCAGCCGACTTACCGAGGTAGCTAACTATGGCTACACCTTC.

The chain uses TRBV19 and TRBJ2-7; D possibly corresponds to TRBD1 (5 bases). The CDR3 contains 15 residues. The germline gives CDR1 LNHDA, CDR2 SQIVND (reference sequence). Between the trimmed V and J ends, which lost 4 bases and 3 bases, there was a span of 16 bases. CDR3 nucleotide sequence: TGTGCCAGTAGTAAATCCCTGGGGCAGGGCTACGAGCAGTACTTC. This translates into CASSKSLGQGYEQYF.

J is TRBJ1-3 and V is TRBV30, with 8 positions matching TRBD1. V was pared by 5 bases and J by 3 bases, with 6 bases of the junction left unmatched. Germline-derived CDR1 and CDR2 are GTSNPN and SVGIG (reference sequence). The length of the CDR3 is 14 residues. The CDR3 region has the DNA TGTGCCTGGGATTCAGGGGGCATTGGAAACACCATATATTTT. Amino acid sequence: CAWDSGGIGNTIYF.

This chain connects TRBV5-6 to TRBJ2-7, with 11 bases aligning to TRBD1. This CDR3 comprises 16 residues. Germline V lookup: CDR1 SGHDT, CDR2 YYEEEE. J was trimmed by 3 bases and V by 4 bases; bases with no gene match: 9. In nucleotides, the CDR3 is TGTGCCAGCAGCCCCCCGGGGGGACAGGGGGTCTACGAGCAGTACTTC. Translation: CASSPPGGQGVYEQYF.

The chain combines TRBV2 with TRBJ2-5; no reliable D call. V was pared by 4 bases and J by 5 bases, with 11 bases between. This CDR3 is built from 13 residues. Germline lookup yields CDR1 SNHLY and CDR2 FYNNEI. CDR3 coding DNA: TGTGCCAGCAGTGTTTCCTATCTGGAGACCCAGTACTTC. Encoded protein: CASSVSYLETQYF.